These 23 T cell receptor beta chains were sequenced from one sample in a study of blood T cell repertoires in COVID-19. TCRdb's table, derived via immunoSEQ multiplex PCR, lists solely in-frame clones and lacks some. The sample consists of around 280,000 clones, around 86% of them appearing once. The sample taken for sequencing was peripheral blood. These receptors came from a woman in her twenties or thirties who had recovered from COVID-19.

The chain joins TRBV7-3 to TRBJ2-1, with TRBD2 identical over 7 bases. The germline CDR1 and CDR2 sequences are SGHTA and FQGTGA. Losses at the gene ends were 5 bases for V and 9 bases for J; bases not matched to a gene: 10. CDR3 length equals 14 residues. CDR3 coding DNA: TGTGCCAGCAGCCCCGAGCGGGAATCCGTTGAGCAGTTCTTC. Translated, it gives CASSPERESVEQFF. Complete variable domain (other parts from reference TRBV7-3 and TRBJ2-1): GAGVSQTPSNKVTEKGKYVELRCDPISGHTALYWYRQSLGQGPEFLIYFQGTGAADDSGLPNDRFFAVRPEGSVSTLKIQRTERGDSAVYLCASSPERESVEQFFGPGTRLTVL.

This chain joins TRBV2 and TRBJ1-1; TRBD1 matches at 11 bases. Germline CDR1 is SNHLY and CDR2 is FYNNEI. Trimming took 8 bases from V and 1 from J; bases not matched to a gene: 3. The CDR3 sequence is 14 residues long. CDR3 loop: CASGQGARNTEAFF. The CDR3 DNA follows: TGTGCCAGCGGACAGGGGGCCAGGAACACTGAAGCTTTCTTT.

The chain uses TRBV3-1 (or the pseudogene TRBV3-2) and TRBJ2-5; 12 nucleotides align to TRBD2. Germline loops: CDR1 LGHDT, CDR2 YNNKEL (reference sequence). With V trimmed by 1 base and J by 5 bases, 8 bases remained unmatched. The CDR3 has 17 amino acids. The CDR3 here is CASSQALAGGPRETQYF. DNA for the CDR3: TGTGCCAGCAGCCAAGCCCTAGCGGGAGGGCCTCGTGAGACCCAGTACTTC.

This clone has only a few counts. V gene TRBV6-5 combines with J gene TRBJ2-1, with 10 bases that match TRBD2. CDR3 length: 15 amino acids. Trimming cost V 6 bases and J 3 bases; bases outside gene matches: 5. Germline V gene lookup returns CDR1 MNHEY and CDR2 SVGAGI. CDR3 sequence reads: CASRPWTSGYNEQFF. In DNA, the CDR3 is TGTGCCAGCAGACCGTGGACTAGCGGCTACAATGAGCAGTTCTTC.

The chain joins TRBV18 to TRBJ1-1, with TRBD1 matching over 9 bases. Trimming removed 3 bases from V and 2 bases from J; junction bases left unmatched: 10. This CDR3 spans 17 amino acids. The germline V gene has CDR1 KGHSH and CDR2 LQKENI. The CDR3 loop is CASSPPGQGTVNTEAFF. Written as DNA, the CDR3 is TGTGCCAGCTCACCGCCGGGACAGGGAACGGTCAACACTGAAGCTTTCTTT.

The chain recombines TRBV5-4 with TRBJ1-3; D may be TRBD1 (5 bases). V gave up 2 bases and J gave up 8 bases, with 11 bases separating them. In germline, CDR1 is SGHNT, CDR2 YYREEE (reference sequence). The length of the CDR3 is 13 residues. CDR3 protein: CASSFSGAHTIYF. Written as DNA, the CDR3 is TGTGCCAGCAGCTTTTCTGGGGCACACACCATATATTTT.

This rearrangement joins TRBV7-9 to TRBJ2-5, with 11 bases lining up with TRBD2. In germline, CDR1 is SEHNR, CDR2 FQNEAQ (reference sequence). This CDR3 region has 16 residues. V was pared by 5 bases and J by 0 bases, with 5 bases of the junction left unmatched. The CDR3 loop reads CASSARLAGHQETQYF. The CDR3 coding sequence is TGTGCCAGCAGCGCCCGACTAGCGGGGCACCAAGAGACCCAGTACTTC.

The chain joins TRBV9 to TRBJ2-5, with 7 bases lining up with TRBD1. Germline V gene lookup returns CDR1 SGDLS and CDR2 YYNGEE. This CDR3 has 18 amino acids. V trimming: 4 bases; J trimming: 1 base; junction bases outside the gene matches: 16. CDR3 nucleotide sequence: TGTGCCAGCAGCCCATACTCCTCCCGGGACAGAGGCCAAGAGACCCAGTACTTC. Residues: CASSPYSSRDRGQETQYF.

Comment on this clone: In the same sample, other DNA sequences code for this CDR3. The rearrangement joins TRBV6-5 to TRBJ1-1; maybe TRBD1 (6 bases). The CDR3 has 13 amino acids. V was clipped by 6 bases and J by 1 base, with 9 bases between them. The V gene's germline CDR1 is MNHEY and CDR2 SVGAGI. The CDR3 protein is CASSPQGNTEAFF. The CDR3 DNA follows: TGTGCCAGCAGCCCACAGGGGAACACTGAAGCTTTCTTT.

This chain joins TRBV7-9 and TRBJ2-1; D is possibly TRBD2 (6 bases). Trimming pared 5 bases from V and 6 bases from J, leaving 14 bases between. There are 14 residues in the CDR3. Germline loops: CDR1 SEHNR, CDR2 FQNEAQ (reference sequence). CDR3 DNA: TGTGCCAGCAGCGGCTCCGGGACTTCCAATGAGCAGTTCTTC. It yields the protein CASSGSGTSNEQFF. The full variable domain, rest sourced from reference TRBV7-9 and TRBJ2-1, is DTGVSQNPRHKITKRGQNVTFRCDPISEHNRLYWYRQTLGQGPEFLTYFQNEAQLEKSRLLSDRFSAERPKGSFSTLEIQRTEQGDSAMYLCASSGSGTSNEQFFGPGTRLTVL.

The J gene is TRBJ2-2, the V gene TRBV18; D unresolved. This CDR3 region has 13 residues. Germline lookup yields CDR1 KGHSH and CDR2 LQKENI. V was clipped by 7 bases and J by 6 bases, with 12 bases between them. CDR3 bases: TGTGCCAGCTTACCCGAACGGGCCGGGGAGCTGTTTTTT. Its translation: CASLPERAGELFF.

The rearrangement links TRBV30 to TRBJ2-1; TRBD1 is a possible D gene (5 bases). The germline V and J ends were trimmed by 6 bases and 1 base, with 13 bases remaining between them. The CDR3 has 14 amino acids. CDR1 is GTSNPN and CDR2 is SVGIG in the germline V gene (reference sequence). The CDR3 DNA reads TGTGCCTGTTCTACAGGAAGGTCCTACAATGAGCAGTTCTTC. Translated, it gives CACSTGRSYNEQFF.

The chain is built from TRBV11-2 and TRBJ2-3; 12 bases align to TRBD2. Germline-derived CDR1 and CDR2 are SGHAT and FQNNGV. The CDR3 is 18 amino acids. Trimming cost V 0 bases and J 6 bases; bases outside gene matches: 10. The CDR3 here is CASSLDYRLAGGRDTQYF. Written as DNA, the CDR3 is TGTGCCAGCAGCTTAGATTATCGGCTAGCGGGGGGGCGGGATACGCAGTATTTT.

Details on this clone: In the same sample, other DNA sequences code for this CDR3. In nucleotides, the CDR3 is TGTGCCAGCAGCGCCGACAGGAGCTCCTACAATGAGCAGTTCTTC. This translates into CASSADRSSYNEQFF. The chain combines TRBV2 with TRBJ2-1; D possibly corresponds to TRBD1 (6 bases). The CDR3 loop spans 15 amino acids. Germline V gives CDR1 SNHLY, CDR2 FYNNEI. V was cut by 6 bases and J by 0 bases, with 12 bases left in between.

The chain employs TRBV19 and TRBJ2-2, with a tentative D call TRBD2 (6 bases). Germline V gene lookup returns CDR1 LNHDA and CDR2 SQIVND (reference sequence). The CDR3 loop spans 15 amino acids. The V and J ends lost 4 bases and 1 base respectively, with 10 bases between them. Written as DNA, the CDR3 is TGTGCCAGTAGTAGGCTAGCGAAGAACACCGGGGAGCTGTTTTTT. It is translated as CASSRLAKNTGELFF. Full variable domain (rest looked up from reference TRBV19 and TRBJ2-2): DGGITQSPKYLFRKEGQNVTLSCEQNLNHDAMYWYRQDPGQGLRLIYYSQIVNDFQKGDIAEGYSVSREKKESFPLTVTSAQKNPTAFYLCASSRLAKNTGELFFGEGSRLTVL.

The chain employs TRBV6-6 and TRBJ2-7, with 12 nucleotides matching TRBD2. The CDR3 has 16 amino acids. The germline V gene has CDR1 MNHNY and CDR2 SVGAGI (reference sequence). After removal of 8 bases from V and 7 bases from J, the junction contained 15 bases not matched to a gene. The CDR3 coding sequence is TGTGCCAGCCTTATCAATCGACTAGCGGGAGTTGAAGAGCAGTACTTC. It yields the protein CASLINRLAGVEEQYF.

The chain's CDR3 is CASQVTDTQYF. The CDR3 nucleotides are TGTGCCAGCCAGGTGACAGATACGCAGTATTTT. The chain is built from TRBV5-4 and TRBJ2-3; no reliable D call. The CDR3 sequence is 11 residues long. Trimming left V 7 bases short and J 3 bases short, with 6 bases between. Germline values: CDR1 SGHNT, CDR2 YYREEE (reference sequence).

This clone was seen a single time. V is TRBV19 and J is TRBJ2-1, with 9 nucleotides matching TRBD1. This CDR3 has 16 amino acids. Germline trimming cut 3 bases from V and 6 bases from J; bases unmatched to any gene: 9. Germline loops: CDR1 LNHDA, CDR2 SQIVND (reference sequence). The CDR3 protein is CASSIGTGTGLNEQFF. As DNA, the CDR3 is TGTGCCAGTAGTATCGGGACGGGGACAGGGCTCAATGAGCAGTTCTTC.

Turning to this clone: Because it lacks the conserved phenylalanine or tryptophan at the end, this CDR3 is likely a read error. Because the CDR3's place on the DNA is in doubt, the DNA is left out and the CDR3 is given as listed by TCRdb. The chain links TRBV20-1 to TRBJ1-1; the table's D call of TRBD1 was not tested on the DNA. The CDR3 comprises 8 residues, both ends counted. Per the germline V gene, CDR1 is DFQATT and CDR2 is SNEGSKA (reference sequence). Here the CDR3 reads CRAPGVVA.

The rearrangement uses TRBV7-9 and TRBJ2-5, with 8 bases identical to TRBD1. Germline trimming cut 5 bases from V and 7 bases from J; bases unmatched to any gene: 12. CDR1 and CDR2 (germline): SEHNR, FQNEAQ (reference sequence). The CDR3 totals 15 residues. The CDR3 DNA reads as TGTGCCAGCAGCCCAAAGGACAGGGACCTGTGGACCCAGTACTTC. This codes for CASSPKDRDLWTQYF. Combining the CDR3 with reference TRBV7-9 and TRBJ2-5 gives the whole variable domain DTGVSQNPRHKITKRGQNVTFRCDPISEHNRLYWYRQTLGQGPEFLTYFQNEAQLEKSRLLSDRFSAERPKGSFSTLEIQRTEQGDSAMYLCASSPKDRDLWTQYFGPGTRLLVL.

V and J are TRBV19 and TRBJ2-6; 14 bases map to TRBD2. Germline-derived CDR1 and CDR2 are LNHDA and SQIVND (reference sequence). CDR3 length: 19 residues. The junction had 10 bases not matched to a gene; V was cut back by 5 bases and J by 4 bases. The CDR3 sequence: CASSLGLAGGLRGANVLTF. DNA for the CDR3: TGTGCCAGTAGTCTTGGACTAGCGGGAGGCCTGAGGGGGGCCAACGTCCTGACTTTC.

In its sample, this clone was seen once. V is TRBV14 and J is TRBJ2-1; 11 bases fit TRBD2. V was pared by 4 bases and J by 3 bases, with 5 bases of the junction left unmatched. Looked up from germline, CDR1 is SGHDN and CDR2 is FVKESK. This CDR3 is 16 amino acids long. The CDR3 bases are TGTGCCAGCAGCCTCGCGACTAGCGGGATCTACAATGAGCAGTTCTTC. The encoded protein is CASSLATSGIYNEQFF.

The chain recombines TRBV19 with TRBJ1-2, with D maybe TRBD1 (5 bases). The ends were cut back, 6 bases at V and 4 bases at J, with 15 bases in the middle. Germline values: CDR1 LNHDA, CDR2 SQIVND (reference sequence). This CDR3 comprises 14 residues. The CDR3 protein is CASSPRGQPYGYTF. The CDR3 DNA reads as TGTGCCAGTAGCCCCAGAGGACAACCCTATGGCTACACCTTC.